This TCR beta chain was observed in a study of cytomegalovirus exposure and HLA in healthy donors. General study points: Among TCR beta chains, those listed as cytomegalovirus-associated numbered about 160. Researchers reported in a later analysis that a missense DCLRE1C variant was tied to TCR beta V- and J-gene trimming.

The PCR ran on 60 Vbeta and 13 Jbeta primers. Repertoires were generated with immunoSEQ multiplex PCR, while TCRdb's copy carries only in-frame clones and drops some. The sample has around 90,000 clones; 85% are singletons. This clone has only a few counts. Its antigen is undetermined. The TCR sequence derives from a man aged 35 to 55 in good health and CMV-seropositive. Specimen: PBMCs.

CDR3 bases: TGTGCCAGCAGCGTAGACAGGACAGGTCTAGCACCCTCTGGGGCCAACGTCCTGACTTTC. This encodes CASSVDRTGLAPSGANVLTF. The chain employs TRBV9 and TRBJ2-6; TRBD1 aligns across 7 bases. V lost 0 bases to trimming and J lost 0 bases; unmatched junction nucleotides: 12. Germline CDR1 reads SGDLS; CDR2 reads YYNGEE. The CDR3 loop spans 20 amino acids.